This TCR beta chain was identified in a study of blood T cells in healthy people across ages. This clonotype was seen only a few times. PCR was performed a second time for about 7 to 12 cycles using a sample-barcoded 5' primer and a J-beta primer mix. Each CDR3 protein is one row after TCRdb ran MiXCR on the 5' RACE reads. The sample yields about 830,000 distinct CDR3 sequences, roughly 64% seen once. The CDR3 covers 14 residues. V was trimmed by 0 bases and J by 7 bases, leaving 13 bases between them. From germline, CDR1 is DFQATT and CDR2 SNEGSKA (reference sequence). The chain couples TRBV20-1 to TRBJ2-1; no clear D. This clonotype originated in a man aged 25 to 40 in good health. The source material was blood. The chain's CDR3 is CSARDYRNTNEQFF. The CDR3 DNA sequence: TGCAGTGCTAGAGATTATCGGAACACAAATGAGCAGTTCTTC.